This T cell receptor (beta chain) originates from a study of T cells after yellow fever vaccination. One entry per CDR3 protein, called by TCRdb with MiXCR from the 5' RACE reads. The data contain some 400,000 distinct CDR3 sequences, more than 5.5% of them singletons. Germline V gene sequence: CDR1 LNHNV, CDR2 YYDKDF (reference sequence). This CDR3 is 14 amino acids long. V was clipped by 6 bases and J by 7 bases; unmatched bases: 10. This clonotype has more than one count but fewer than ten. Sequenced here: PBMCs, sampled 5 days after the yellow fever booster vaccination. This TCR derives from a man younger than 40 who received the YFV17D yellow fever vaccine. J is TRBJ2-7 and V is TRBV15; 9 nucleotides line up with TRBD2. The chain's CDR3 is CATSPGLASEEQYF. CDR3 DNA sequence: TGTGCCACCAGTCCGGGACTAGCCTCGGAAGAGCAGTACTTC.